The next 23 T cell receptor beta chains were all read from a single sample in a study of T cell responses to AZD1222 COVID-19 vaccine. TCRdb's copy holds only in-frame clones and misses some; the assay was immunoSEQ multiplex PCR. The sample records about 140,000 clones, approximately 89% being singletons. The sequencing used peripheral blood, collected on day 0 of AZD1222 vaccination. These receptors originate from an adult in good health.

The J gene is TRBJ1-5, the V gene TRBV5-3; D is ambiguous. TRBV5-3 is an ORF; its function is uncertain. The V end was cut by 1 base, the J end by 4 bases, with 12 bases between. The CDR3 sequence is 15 residues long. CDR3 loop: CARSLRHLGNQPQHF. The DNA of the CDR3 is TGTGCCAGAAGCTTGCGTCATTTGGGGAATCAGCCCCAGCATTTT.

The V and J genes are TRBV3-1 (or the pseudogene TRBV3-2) and TRBJ2-3; D unresolved. The germline V gene encodes CDR1 LGHDT and CDR2 YNNKEL (reference sequence). The V gene lost 1 base and the J gene lost 0 bases, with 11 bases spanning the gap. The CDR3 loop spans 16 amino acids. CDR3 region: CASSQARSWSTDTQYF. The CDR3 DNA reads TGTGCCAGCAGCCAAGCCCGTAGTTGGAGCACAGATACGCAGTATTTT.

The count of this clone is one. The chain couples TRBV15 to TRBJ1-2; perhaps TRBD1 as D (5 bases). The CDR3 is 15 residues long. V was pared by 7 bases and J by 3 bases, with 18 bases between. Germline values: CDR1 LNHNV, CDR2 YYDKDF (reference sequence). CDR3 coding DNA: TGTGCCACCAAAGATCAAGGGGAGTCAGACTATGGCTACACCTTC. Protein product: CATKDQGESDYGYTF.

The V call is TRBV23-1, the J call TRBJ1-2; D is ambiguous. TRBV23-1 is an ORF, with its function uncertain. V gave up 8 bases and J gave up 2 bases, with 15 bases separating them. The CDR3 sequence is 14 residues long. The CDR3 DNA reads TGCGCCAGCGGAACACCGGAACGAAACTATGGCTACACCTTC. It specifies CASGTPERNYGYTF.

This chain uses TRBV7-8 with TRBJ1-2; 8 nucleotides line up with TRBD1. V gave up 5 bases and J gave up 0 bases; unmatched junction bases: 8. The CDR3 totals 16 residues. Germline assignment: CDR1 SGHVS and CDR2 FQNEAQ. This chain's CDR3 is CASSDRTGPTNYGYTF. The CDR3, as DNA: TGTGCCAGCAGCGACCGGACAGGGCCCACTAACTATGGCTACACCTTC.

The chain is built from TRBV28 and TRBJ1-3; D is unresolved. V lost 5 bases and J 6 bases, leaving 14 bases between the germline ends. The CDR3 loop spans 14 amino acids. CDR1 is MDHEN, CDR2 SYDVKM, per germline. CDR3 residues: CASSIGPAVNTIYF. The CDR3, as DNA: TGTGCCAGCAGTATAGGGCCGGCAGTAAACACCATATATTTT.

This clone was observed a few times. This chain joins TRBV23-1 and TRBJ2-7; 12 bases match TRBD1. TRBV23-1 carries the ORF label, with uncertain function. The V segment lost 3 bases and the J segment 5 bases; nucleotides outside the gene matches: 5. This CDR3 has 15 residues. CDR3 region: CASSHSGQGADEQYF. CDR3 nucleotide sequence: TGCGCCAGCAGTCACTCGGGACAGGGGGCTGACGAGCAGTACTTC.

CDR3 coding DNA: TGTGCCAGCAGCAGAACCGGGACGTACCAAGAGACCCAGTACTTC. Its protein product is CASSRTGTYQETQYF. The chain joins TRBV5-6 to TRBJ2-5, with D possibly called TRBD1 or TRBD2 (5 bases each). The V end was cut by 4 bases, the J end by 0 bases, with 13 bases between. Looked up from germline, CDR1 is SGHDT and CDR2 is YYEEEE. CDR3 size: 15 residues.

J is TRBJ1-2 and V is TRBV2; tentative D call: TRBD1 (5 bases). Looked up from germline, CDR1 is SNHLY and CDR2 is FYNNEI. The length of the CDR3 is 15 residues. V was cut by 5 bases and J by 7 bases, with 20 bases left in between. The CDR3 nucleotides are TGTGCCAGCAGTCGGCCCGTGGGCAGGGTTTTTGGCTACACCTTC. Protein product: CASSRPVGRVFGYTF.

The rearrangement uses TRBV14 and TRBJ2-1, with TRBD2 matching 7 bases. Trimming at V came to 2 bases and at J to 9 bases, leaving 19 bases not matched to a gene. CDR3 length equals 18 residues. CDR1 and CDR2 (germline): SGHDN, FVKESK. CDR3 loop: CASSQPLGSASGRGEQFF. The CDR3 DNA sequence: TGTGCCAGCAGCCAACCGTTGGGGTCGGCTAGCGGAAGGGGTGAGCAGTTCTTC.

Regarding this clone: The sample holds other DNA sequences that translate to the same CDR3. Here the CDR3 reads CASSQANYGYTF. The CDR3 coding sequence is TGTGCCAGCAGCCAGGCTAACTATGGCTACACCTTC. The V and J genes are TRBV3-1 (or the pseudogene TRBV3-2) and TRBJ1-2; D is undetermined. The germline V gene encodes CDR1 LGHDT and CDR2 YNNKEL (reference sequence). V was pared by 3 bases and J by 0 bases, with 2 bases between. The CDR3 runs to 12 residues.

This chain connects TRBV5-5 to TRBJ2-4, with 11 positions matching TRBD1. The V segment lost 5 bases and the J segment 6 bases; nucleotides outside the gene matches: 7. Germline-derived CDR1 and CDR2 are SGHKS and YYEKEE (reference sequence). The length of the CDR3 is 15 residues. DNA for the CDR3: TGTGCCAGCAGTTACCTCGGGACAGGGGGAAACATTCAGTACTTC. Encoded protein: CASSYLGTGGNIQYF.

In regard to this clone: The germline gene is not matched at one end of the junction; a read error may be the cause. V and J are TRBV5-4 and TRBJ2-7, with TRBD2 matching over 8 bases. The CDR3 loop spans 15 amino acids. Germline V gene lookup returns CDR1 SGHNT and CDR2 YYREEE (reference sequence). CDR3 sequence reads: CASSSGTRSTYEQYF. DNA for the CDR3: TGTGCCAGCAGCTCTGGGACTAGATCAACCTACGAACAGTACTTC.

The chain recombines TRBV13 with TRBJ2-7, with 8 nucleotides matching TRBD1. The length of the CDR3 is 14 residues. The J segment lost 0 bases and the V segment lost 8 bases, leaving 6 bases of the junction unmatched. CDR1 and CDR2 from the germline V gene are PRHDT and FYEKMQ (reference sequence). The CDR3 sequence: CASRRTGSSYEQYF. In DNA, the CDR3 is TGTGCCAGCCGGAGGACAGGGAGCTCCTACGAGCAGTACTTC.

The V and J genes are TRBV19 and TRBJ2-2, with 12 bases fitting TRBD2. The junction had 10 bases not matched to a gene; V was cut back by 6 bases and J by 2 bases. The CDR3 runs 18 residues. Germline loops: CDR1 LNHDA, CDR2 SQIVND (reference sequence). CDR3 protein: CASSTVTSGGINTGELFF. The CDR3, as DNA: TGTGCCAGTAGCACGGTGACTAGCGGGGGAATTAACACCGGGGAGCTGTTTTTT.

V gene TRBV11-2 combines with J gene TRBJ2-2; D is ambiguous. Trimming took 5 bases from V and 4 from J, leaving 11 bases between them. This CDR3 region has 14 residues. The V gene's germline CDR1 is SGHAT and CDR2 FQNNGV. CDR3 protein: CASSHQAGTGELFF. The CDR3 DNA is TGTGCCAGCAGCCATCAAGCAGGCACCGGGGAGCTGTTTTTT.

This sequence joins TRBV11-3 and TRBJ2-2; D not certain. CDR3 size: 13 residues. The V gene lost 0 bases and the J gene lost 7 bases, with 6 bases spanning the gap. Germline loops: CDR1 SGHNT, CDR2 YENEEA. The CDR3 sequence is CASSLDYGGELFF. Written as DNA, the CDR3 is TGTGCCAGCAGCTTAGATTACGGCGGGGAGCTGTTTTTT.

In its sample, this clone was seen a few times. The gene calls are TRBV5-4 and TRBJ1-2; D is possibly TRBD1 (6 bases). Between the trimmed V and J ends, which lost 2 bases and 5 bases, there was a span of 16 bases. Germline V gene lookup returns CDR1 SGHNT and CDR2 YYREEE (reference sequence). The length of the CDR3 is 15 residues. The CDR3 DNA is TGTGCCAGCAGCTTTCCGGGGGCCCTCATTTATGGCTACACCTTC. This codes for CASSFPGALIYGYTF.

The gene calls are TRBV5-1 and TRBJ1-4; a possible D gene is TRBD1 (6 bases). The ends were cut back, 0 bases at V and 3 bases at J, with 9 bases in the middle. The CDR3 covers 15 residues. CDR1 SGHRS and CDR2 YFSETQ come from the germline V gene. CDR3 region: CASSLGAGANEKLFF. In nucleotides, the CDR3 is TGCGCCAGCAGCTTGGGCGCAGGGGCTAATGAAAAACTGTTTTTT.

This clone was seen only a few times. The chain carries TRBV18 and TRBJ1-5; D ambiguous. Deletions cut 1 base from V and 4 bases from J, with 8 bases between. This CDR3 comprises 14 residues. Per the germline V gene, CDR1 is KGHSH and CDR2 is LQKENI. CDR3 in amino acids: CASSPQTHNQPQHF. The CDR3 DNA is TGTGCCAGCTCACCACAGACACATAATCAGCCCCAGCATTTT.

The rearrangement uses TRBV18 and TRBJ1-1; D call uncertain. The germline V and J ends were trimmed by 5 bases and 7 bases, with 17 bases remaining between them. This CDR3 has 14 amino acids. CDR1 is KGHSH and CDR2 is LQKENI in the germline V gene. The DNA of the CDR3 is TGTGCCAGCTCATCCACAAGTAGTATGATTGAAGCTTTCTTT. Protein: CASSSTSSMIEAFF.

V and J are TRBV20-1 and TRBJ1-1; no clear D gene. CDR1 and CDR2 (germline): DFQATT, SNEGSKA (reference sequence). The ends were cut back, 3 bases at V and 1 base at J, with 9 bases in the middle. The CDR3 has 13 residues. The CDR3 loop is CSASGDPNTEAFF. The CDR3 region has the DNA TGCAGTGCTAGTGGGGATCCGAACACTGAAGCTTTCTTT.

This sequence joins TRBV27 and TRBJ1-4; D gene uncertain. V shed 1 base and J shed 4 bases, with 10 bases lying between them. CDR1 is MNHEY, CDR2 SMNVEV, per germline (reference sequence). The CDR3 consists of 15 residues. The CDR3 DNA is TGTGCCAGCAGTTTATTCGTGGGAGTTAATGAAAAACTGTTTTTT. Translated, it gives CASSLFVGVNEKLFF.